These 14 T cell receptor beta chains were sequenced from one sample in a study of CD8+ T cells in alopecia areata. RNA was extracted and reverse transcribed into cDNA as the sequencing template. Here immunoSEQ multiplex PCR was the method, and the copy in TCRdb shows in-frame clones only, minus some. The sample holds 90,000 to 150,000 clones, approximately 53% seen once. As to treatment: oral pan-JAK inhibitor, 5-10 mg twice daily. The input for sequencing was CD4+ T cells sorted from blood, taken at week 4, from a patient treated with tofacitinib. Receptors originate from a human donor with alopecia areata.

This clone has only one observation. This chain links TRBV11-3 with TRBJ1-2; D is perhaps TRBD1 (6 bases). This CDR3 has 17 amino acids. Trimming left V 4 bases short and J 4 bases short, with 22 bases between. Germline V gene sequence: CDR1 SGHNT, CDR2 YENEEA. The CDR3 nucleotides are TGTGCCAGCAGCTCAACGAGCTTTAGGGGGGTTGTCTATGGCTACACCTTC. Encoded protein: CASSSTSFRGVVYGYTF.

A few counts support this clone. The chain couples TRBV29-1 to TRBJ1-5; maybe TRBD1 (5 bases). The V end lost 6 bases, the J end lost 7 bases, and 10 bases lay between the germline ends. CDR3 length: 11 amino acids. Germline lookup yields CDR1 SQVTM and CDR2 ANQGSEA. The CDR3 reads CSVGDVQPQHF. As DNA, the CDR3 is TGCAGCGTGGGGGACGTCCAGCCCCAGCATTTT.

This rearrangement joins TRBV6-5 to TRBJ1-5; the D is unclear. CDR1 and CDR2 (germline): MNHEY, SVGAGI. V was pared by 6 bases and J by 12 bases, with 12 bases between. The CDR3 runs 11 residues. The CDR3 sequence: CASSNGQVQHF. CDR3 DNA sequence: TGTGCCAGCAGCAACGGCCAGGTCCAGCATTTT.

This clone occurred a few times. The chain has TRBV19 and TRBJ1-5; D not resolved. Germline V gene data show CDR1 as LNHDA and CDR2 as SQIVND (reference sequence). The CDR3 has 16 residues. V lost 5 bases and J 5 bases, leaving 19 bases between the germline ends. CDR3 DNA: TGTGCCAGTAGTTATGATCATGACTCTCTTTATCAGCCCCAGCATTTT. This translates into CASSYDHDSLYQPQHF.

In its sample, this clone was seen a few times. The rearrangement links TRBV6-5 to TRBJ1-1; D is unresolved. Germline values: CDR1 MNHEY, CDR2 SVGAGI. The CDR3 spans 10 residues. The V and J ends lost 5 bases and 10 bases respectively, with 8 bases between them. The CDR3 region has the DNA TGTGCCAGCAGTCACCTAATAGCTTTCTTT. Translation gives CASSHLIAFF.

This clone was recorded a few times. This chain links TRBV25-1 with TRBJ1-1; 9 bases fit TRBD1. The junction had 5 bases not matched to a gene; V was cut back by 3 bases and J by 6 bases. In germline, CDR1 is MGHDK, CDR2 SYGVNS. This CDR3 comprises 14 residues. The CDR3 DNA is TGTGCCAGCAGTGAGGGACAGGGTAATGCTGAAGCTTTCTTT. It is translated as CASSEGQGNAEAFF.

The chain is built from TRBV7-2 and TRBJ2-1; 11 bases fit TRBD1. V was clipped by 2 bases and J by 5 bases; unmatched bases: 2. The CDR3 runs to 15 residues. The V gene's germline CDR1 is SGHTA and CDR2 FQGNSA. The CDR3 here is CASSLRTGGNNEQFF. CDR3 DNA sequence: TGTGCCAGCAGCTTAAGGACAGGGGGCAACAATGAGCAGTTCTTC.

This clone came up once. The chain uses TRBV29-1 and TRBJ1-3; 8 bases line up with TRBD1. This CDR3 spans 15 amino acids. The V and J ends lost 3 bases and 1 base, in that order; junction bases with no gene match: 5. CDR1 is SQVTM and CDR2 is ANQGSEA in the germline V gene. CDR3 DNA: TGCAGCGTTGAGGACAGGGACGATTCTGGAAACACCATATATTTT. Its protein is CSVEDRDDSGNTIYF.

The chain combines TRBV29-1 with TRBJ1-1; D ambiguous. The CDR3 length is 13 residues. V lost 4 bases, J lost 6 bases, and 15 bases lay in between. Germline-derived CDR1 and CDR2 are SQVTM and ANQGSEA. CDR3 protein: CSVVGLLIPEAFF. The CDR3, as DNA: TGCAGCGTTGTGGGCCTTTTAATCCCTGAAGCTTTCTTT.

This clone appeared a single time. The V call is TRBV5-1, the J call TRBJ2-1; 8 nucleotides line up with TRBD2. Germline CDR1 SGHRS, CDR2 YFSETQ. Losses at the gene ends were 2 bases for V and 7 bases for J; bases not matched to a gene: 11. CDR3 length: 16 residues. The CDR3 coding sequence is TGCGCCAGCAGCTTTACCGGGACTAGTGTTTTGAATGAGCAGTTCTTC. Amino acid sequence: CASSFTGTSVLNEQFF.

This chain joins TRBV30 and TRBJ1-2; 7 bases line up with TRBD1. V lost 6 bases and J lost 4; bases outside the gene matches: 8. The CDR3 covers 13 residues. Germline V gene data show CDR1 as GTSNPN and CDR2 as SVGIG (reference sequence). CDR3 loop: CACQKQGTYGYTF. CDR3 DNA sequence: TGTGCCTGCCAGAAACAGGGGACCTATGGCTACACCTTC.

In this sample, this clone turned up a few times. The CDR3 reads CASSQSGRAENEQFF. CDR3 DNA sequence: TGTGCCAGCTCACAGAGCGGGAGGGCCGAGAATGAGCAGTTCTTC. The chain recombines TRBV18 with TRBJ2-1; 10 bases agree with TRBD2. Germline loops: CDR1 KGHSH, CDR2 LQKENI. J was trimmed by 7 bases and V by 4 bases; bases with no gene match: 7. The CDR3 loop spans 15 amino acids.

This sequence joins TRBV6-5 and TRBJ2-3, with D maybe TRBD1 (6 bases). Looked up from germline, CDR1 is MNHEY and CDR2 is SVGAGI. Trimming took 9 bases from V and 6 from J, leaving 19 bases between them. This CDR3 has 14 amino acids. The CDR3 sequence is CASKKEHRADTQYF. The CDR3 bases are TGTGCCAGTAAAAAGGAGCACAGGGCGGATACGCAGTATTTT.

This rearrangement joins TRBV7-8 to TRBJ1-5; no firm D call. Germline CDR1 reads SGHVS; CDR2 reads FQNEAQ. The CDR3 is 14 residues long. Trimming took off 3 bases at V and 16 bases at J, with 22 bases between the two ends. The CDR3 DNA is TGTGCCAGCAGCTTCGCGCCTCCCCCCTCGGCCCCCCATTTT. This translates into CASSFAPPPSAPHF.